Sequencing of this TCR beta chain was carried out in a study of early T cells in non-severe SARS-CoV-2 infection. Study background: Chains were unpaired, as sequencing was done on bulk RNA from unsorted whole blood.

In the library, individual cDNA molecules carried attached unique molecular identifiers. TCRdb passed the 5' RACE reads through MiXCR, listing each CDR3 protein once. The sample holds about 70,000 distinct CDR3 sequences, roughly 4.7% seen once. This CDR3 has 17 residues. J lost 0 bases, V lost 5 bases, and 14 bases had no gene match. Germline-derived CDR1 and CDR2 are DFQATT and SNEGSKA (reference sequence). This clonotype turned up a few times. Its matching antigen is unknown. Study-wide results and limits: Anti-spike CD8 responses were favored by VDJdb matching, which missed private and CD4 specificities.

This specimen was whole blood, taken at baseline. The source is an adult who was a healthcare worker with PCR-confirmed SARS-CoV-2 infection or an uninfected control (not recorded which). The chain combines TRBV20-1 with TRBJ1-1, with 8 bases fitting TRBD1. The DNA of the CDR3 is TGCAGTGCTGGCGCGCAGGGGGCGCTCCTGATGAACACTGAAGCTTTCTTT. Its translation: CSAGAQGALLMNTEAFF.